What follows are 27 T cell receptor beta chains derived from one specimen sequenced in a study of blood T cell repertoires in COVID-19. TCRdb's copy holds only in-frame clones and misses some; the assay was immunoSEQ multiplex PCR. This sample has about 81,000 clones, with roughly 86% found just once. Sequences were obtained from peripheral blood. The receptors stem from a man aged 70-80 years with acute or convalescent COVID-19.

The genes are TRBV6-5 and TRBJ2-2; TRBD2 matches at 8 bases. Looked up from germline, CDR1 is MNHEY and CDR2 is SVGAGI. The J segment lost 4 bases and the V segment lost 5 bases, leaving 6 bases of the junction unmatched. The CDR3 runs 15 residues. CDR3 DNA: TGTGCCAGCAGTAATGGACTAGCCCCCACCGGGGAGCTGTTTTTT. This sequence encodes CASSNGLAPTGELFF.

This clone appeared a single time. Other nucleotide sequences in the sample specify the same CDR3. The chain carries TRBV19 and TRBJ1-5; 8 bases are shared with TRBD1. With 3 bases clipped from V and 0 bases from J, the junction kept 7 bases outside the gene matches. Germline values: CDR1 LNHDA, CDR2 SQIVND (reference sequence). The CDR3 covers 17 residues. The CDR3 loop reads CASSILGTGVSNQPQHF. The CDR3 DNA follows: TGTGCCAGTAGTATTTTAGGGACAGGAGTTAGCAATCAGCCCCAGCATTTT.

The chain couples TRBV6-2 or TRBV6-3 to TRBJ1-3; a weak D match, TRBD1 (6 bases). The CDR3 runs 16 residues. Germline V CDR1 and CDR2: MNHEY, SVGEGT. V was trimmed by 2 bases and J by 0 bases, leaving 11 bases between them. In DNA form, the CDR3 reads TGTGCCAGCAGTTACCGGGACACCCGCTCTGGAAACACCATATATTTT. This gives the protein CASSYRDTRSGNTIYF.

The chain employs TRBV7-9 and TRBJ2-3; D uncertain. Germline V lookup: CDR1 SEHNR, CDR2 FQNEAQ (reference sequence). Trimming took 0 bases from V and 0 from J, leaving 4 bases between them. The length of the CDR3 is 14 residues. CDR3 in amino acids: CASSLATSTDTQYF. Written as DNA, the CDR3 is TGTGCCAGCAGCTTAGCCACAAGCACAGATACGCAGTATTTT.

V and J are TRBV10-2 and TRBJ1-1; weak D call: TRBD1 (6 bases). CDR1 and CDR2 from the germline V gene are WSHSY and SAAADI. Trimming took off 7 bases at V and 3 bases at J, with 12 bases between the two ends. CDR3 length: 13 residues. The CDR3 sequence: CASTRQVDTEAFF. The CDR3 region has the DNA TGCGCCAGCACCCGACAGGTGGACACTGAAGCTTTCTTT.

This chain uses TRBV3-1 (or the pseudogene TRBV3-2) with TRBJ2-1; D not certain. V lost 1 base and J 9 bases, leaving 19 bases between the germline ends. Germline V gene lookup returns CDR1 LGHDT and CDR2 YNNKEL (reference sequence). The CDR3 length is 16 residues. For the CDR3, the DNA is TGTGCCAGCAGCCAAGGATTCTCGGTGATCCGCGGTGAGCAGTTCTTC. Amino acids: CASSQGFSVIRGEQFF.

The CDR3: CASSQRGGYTGELFF. The DNA of the CDR3 is TGCGCCAGCAGCCAAAGAGGAGGGTACACCGGGGAGCTGTTTTTT. The chain carries TRBV4-3 and TRBJ2-2; possibly TRBD2 for D (6 bases). CDR1 and CDR2 from the germline V gene are LGHNA and YSLEER. Trimming took off 2 bases at V and 3 bases at J, with 10 bases between the two ends. This CDR3 region has 15 residues.

The CDR3 is CASSFRTGTSSSEQYF. As DNA, the CDR3 is TGTGCCAGCAGTTTTCGGACAGGGACGTCGTCGTCCGAGCAGTACTTC. The chain links TRBV5-4 to TRBJ2-7, with TRBD1 identical over 8 bases. Per germline, CDR1 SGHNT and CDR2 YYREEE (reference sequence). This CDR3 has 16 amino acids. The V and J ends lost 5 bases and 6 bases, in that order; junction bases with no gene match: 16.

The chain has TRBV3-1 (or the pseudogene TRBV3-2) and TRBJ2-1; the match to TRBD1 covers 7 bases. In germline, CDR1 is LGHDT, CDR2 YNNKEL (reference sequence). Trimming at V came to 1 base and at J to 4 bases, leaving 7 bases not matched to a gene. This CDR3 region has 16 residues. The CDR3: CASSQGGGNRYNEQFF. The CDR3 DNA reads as TGTGCCAGCAGCCAAGGAGGGGGCAACCGTTACAATGAGCAGTTCTTC.

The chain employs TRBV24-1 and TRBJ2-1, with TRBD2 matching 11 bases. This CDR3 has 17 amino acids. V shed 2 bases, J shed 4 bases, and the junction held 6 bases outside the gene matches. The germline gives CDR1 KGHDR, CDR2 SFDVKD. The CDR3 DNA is TGTGCCACCAGTGATTCGACGGGGACTAGCGGATACAATGAGCAGTTCTTC. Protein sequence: CATSDSTGTSGYNEQFF.

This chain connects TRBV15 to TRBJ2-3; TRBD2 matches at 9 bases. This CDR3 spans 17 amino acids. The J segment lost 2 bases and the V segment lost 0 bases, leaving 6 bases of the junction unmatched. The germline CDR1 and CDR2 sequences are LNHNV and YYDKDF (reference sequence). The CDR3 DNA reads TGTGCCACCAGCAGAGATGATAGCGGGGGACTCACAGATACGCAGTATTTT. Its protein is CATSRDDSGGLTDTQYF. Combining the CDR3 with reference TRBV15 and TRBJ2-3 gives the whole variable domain DAMVIQNPRYQVTQFGKPVTLSCSQTLNHNVMYWYQQKSSQAPKLLFHYYDKDFNNEADTPDNFQSRRPNTSFCFLDIRSPGLGDTAMYLCATSRDDSGGLTDTQYFGPGTRLTVL.

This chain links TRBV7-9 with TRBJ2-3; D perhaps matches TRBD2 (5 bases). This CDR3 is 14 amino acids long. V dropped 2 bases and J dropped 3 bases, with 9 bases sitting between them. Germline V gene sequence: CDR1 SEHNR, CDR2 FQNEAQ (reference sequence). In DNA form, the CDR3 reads TGTGCCAGCAGCTTACTAGCAGTTACAGATACGCAGTATTTT. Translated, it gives CASSLLAVTDTQYF. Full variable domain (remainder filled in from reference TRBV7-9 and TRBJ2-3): DTGVSQNPRHKITKRGQNVTFRCDPISEHNRLYWYRQTLGQGPEFLTYFQNEAQLEKSRLLSDRFSAERPKGSFSTLEIQRTEQGDSAMYLCASSLLAVTDTQYFGPGTRLTVL.

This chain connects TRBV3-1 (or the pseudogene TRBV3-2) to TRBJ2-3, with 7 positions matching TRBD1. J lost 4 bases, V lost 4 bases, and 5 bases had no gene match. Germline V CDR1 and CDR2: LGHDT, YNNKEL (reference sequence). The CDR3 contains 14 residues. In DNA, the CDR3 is TGTGCCAGCAGCCGACAGGGTGGCGCAGATACGCAGTATTTT. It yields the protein CASSRQGGADTQYF.

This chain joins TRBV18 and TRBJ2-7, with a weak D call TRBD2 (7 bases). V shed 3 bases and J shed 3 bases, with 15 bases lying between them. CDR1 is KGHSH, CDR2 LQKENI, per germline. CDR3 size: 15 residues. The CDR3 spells CASSPRGASHYEQYF. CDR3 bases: TGTGCCAGCTCACCCCGGGGGGCTAGCCACTACGAGCAGTACTTC.

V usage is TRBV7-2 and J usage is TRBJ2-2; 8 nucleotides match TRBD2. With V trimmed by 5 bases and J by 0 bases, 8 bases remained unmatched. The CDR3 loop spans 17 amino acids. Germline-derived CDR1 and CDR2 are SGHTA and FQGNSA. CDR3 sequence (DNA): TGTGCCAGCAGCCGGGGACCGGGACTAGCGAACACCGGGGAGCTGTTTTTT. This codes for CASSRGPGLANTGELFF.

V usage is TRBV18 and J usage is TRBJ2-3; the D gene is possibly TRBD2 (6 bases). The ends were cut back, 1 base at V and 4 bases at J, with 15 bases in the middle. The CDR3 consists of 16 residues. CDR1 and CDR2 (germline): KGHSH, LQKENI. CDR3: CASSPRVAEGADTQYF. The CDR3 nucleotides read TGTGCCAGCTCACCACGAGTAGCGGAGGGAGCAGATACGCAGTATTTT.

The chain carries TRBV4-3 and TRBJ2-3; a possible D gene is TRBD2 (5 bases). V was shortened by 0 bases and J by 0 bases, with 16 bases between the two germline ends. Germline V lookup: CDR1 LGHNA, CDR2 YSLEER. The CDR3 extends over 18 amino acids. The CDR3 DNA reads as TGCGCCAGCAGCCAAGATTCGGTTCGTGGGGAGAGCACAGATACGCAGTATTTT. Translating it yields CASSQDSVRGESTDTQYF.

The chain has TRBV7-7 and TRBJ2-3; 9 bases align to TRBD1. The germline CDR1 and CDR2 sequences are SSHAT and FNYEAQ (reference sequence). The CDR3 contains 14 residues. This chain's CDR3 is CEWGDRVGTDTQYF. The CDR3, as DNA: TGTGAATGGGGGGACAGGGTGGGGACAGATACGCAGTATTTT.

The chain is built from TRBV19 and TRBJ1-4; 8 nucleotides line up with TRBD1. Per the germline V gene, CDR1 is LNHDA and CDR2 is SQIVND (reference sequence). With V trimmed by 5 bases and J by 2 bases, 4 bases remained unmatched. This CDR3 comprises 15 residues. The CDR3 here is CASSPQGVTNEKLFF. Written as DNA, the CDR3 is TGTGCCAGTAGTCCACAGGGGGTGACTAATGAAAAACTGTTTTTT. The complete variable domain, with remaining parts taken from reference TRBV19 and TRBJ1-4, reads DGGITQSPKYLFRKEGQNVTLSCEQNLNHDAMYWYRQDPGQGLRLIYYSQIVNDFQKGDIAEGYSVSREKKESFPLTVTSAQKNPTAFYLCASSPQGVTNEKLFFGSGTQLSVL.

The CDR3 region has the DNA TGCAGCGTCTCCGACAGGGGTAATGAAAAACTGTTTTTT. Amino acids: CSVSDRGNEKLFF. This chain links TRBV29-1 with TRBJ1-4; 8 bases map to TRBD1. The CDR3 runs to 13 residues. V dropped 6 bases and J dropped 4; count of bases not matched to a gene: 4. Per the germline V gene, CDR1 is SQVTM and CDR2 is ANQGSEA.

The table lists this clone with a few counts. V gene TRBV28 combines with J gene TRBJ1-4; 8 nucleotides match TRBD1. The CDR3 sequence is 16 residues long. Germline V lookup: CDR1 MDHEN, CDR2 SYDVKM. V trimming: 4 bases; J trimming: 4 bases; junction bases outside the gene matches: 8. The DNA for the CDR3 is TGTGCCAGCAGTTGGACAGGGACGGCCCTTAATGAAAAACTGTTTTTT. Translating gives CASSWTGTALNEKLFF.

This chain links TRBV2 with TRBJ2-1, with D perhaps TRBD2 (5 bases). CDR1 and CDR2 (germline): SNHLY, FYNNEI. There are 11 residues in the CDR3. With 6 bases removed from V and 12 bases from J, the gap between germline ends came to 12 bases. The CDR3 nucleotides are TGTGCCAGCAGAGAAACCGAGGGGCAGTTCTTC. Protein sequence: CASRETEGQFF.

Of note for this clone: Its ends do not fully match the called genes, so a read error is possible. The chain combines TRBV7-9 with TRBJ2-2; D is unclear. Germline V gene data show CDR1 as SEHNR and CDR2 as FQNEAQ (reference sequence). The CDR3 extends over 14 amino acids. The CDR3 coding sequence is TGTGCCAGCACCTTACAATCCAACACCGGGGAGCTGTTTTTT. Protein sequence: CASTLQSNTGELFF.

CDR3 sequence: CASSPGQGRSEQYF. The CDR3, as DNA: TGTGCCAGCAGCCCGGGACAGGGGAGGTCCGAGCAGTACTTC. This sequence joins TRBV7-9 and TRBJ2-7; 10 nucleotides line up with TRBD1. The CDR3 has 14 amino acids. V lost 5 bases to trimming and J lost 6 bases; unmatched junction nucleotides: 7. Germline-derived CDR1 and CDR2 are SEHNR and FQNEAQ (reference sequence). The full variable domain, completed using reference TRBV7-9 and TRBJ2-7, is DTGVSQNPRHKITKRGQNVTFRCDPISEHNRLYWYRQTLGQGPEFLTYFQNEAQLEKSRLLSDRFSAERPKGSFSTLEIQRTEQGDSAMYLCASSPGQGRSEQYFGPGTRLTVT.

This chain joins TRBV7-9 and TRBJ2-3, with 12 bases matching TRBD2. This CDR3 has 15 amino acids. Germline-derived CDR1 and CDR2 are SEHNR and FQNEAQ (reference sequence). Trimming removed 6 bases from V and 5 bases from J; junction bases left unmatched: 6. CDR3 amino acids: CASSRGTSGLDTQYF. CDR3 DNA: TGTGCCAGCAGTCGAGGGACTAGCGGGCTAGATACGCAGTATTTT. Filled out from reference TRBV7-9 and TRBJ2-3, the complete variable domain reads DTGVSQNPRHKITKRGQNVTFRCDPISEHNRLYWYRQTLGQGPEFLTYFQNEAQLEKSRLLSDRFSAERPKGSFSTLEIQRTEQGDSAMYLCASSRGTSGLDTQYFGPGTRLTVL.

As DNA, the CDR3 is TGTGCCAGTAGTATCAGGGAAGCCGAGCCCCAGCATTTT. It yields the protein CASSIREAEPQHF. The chain couples TRBV19 to TRBJ1-5, with D perhaps TRBD1 (5 bases). CDR1 and CDR2 (germline): LNHDA, SQIVND (reference sequence). Trimming cost V 3 bases and J 8 bases, with 11 bases left between them. CDR3 size: 13 residues.

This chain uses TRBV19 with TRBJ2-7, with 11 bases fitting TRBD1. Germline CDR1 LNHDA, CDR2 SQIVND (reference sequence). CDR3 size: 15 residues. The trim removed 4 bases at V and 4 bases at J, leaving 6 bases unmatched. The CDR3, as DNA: TGTGCCAGTAGTACTGGGGGGACAGGGGGTTACGAGCAGTACTTC. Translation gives CASSTGGTGGYEQYF.